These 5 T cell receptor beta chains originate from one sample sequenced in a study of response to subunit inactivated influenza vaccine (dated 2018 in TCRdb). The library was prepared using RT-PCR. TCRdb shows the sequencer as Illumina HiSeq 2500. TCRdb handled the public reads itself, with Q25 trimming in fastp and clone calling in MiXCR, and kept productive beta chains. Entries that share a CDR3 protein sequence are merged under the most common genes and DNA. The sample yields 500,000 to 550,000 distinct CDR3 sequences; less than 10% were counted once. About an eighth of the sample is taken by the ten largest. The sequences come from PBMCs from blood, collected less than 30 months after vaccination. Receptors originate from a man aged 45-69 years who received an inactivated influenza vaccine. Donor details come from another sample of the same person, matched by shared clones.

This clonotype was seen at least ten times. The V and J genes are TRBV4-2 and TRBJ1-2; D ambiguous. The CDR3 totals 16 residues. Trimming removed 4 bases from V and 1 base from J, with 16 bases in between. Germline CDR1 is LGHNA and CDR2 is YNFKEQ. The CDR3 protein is CASSPFAGTSNYGYTF. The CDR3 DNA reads TGTGCCAGCAGCCCATTCGCAGGTACGAGTAACTATGGCTACACCTTC.

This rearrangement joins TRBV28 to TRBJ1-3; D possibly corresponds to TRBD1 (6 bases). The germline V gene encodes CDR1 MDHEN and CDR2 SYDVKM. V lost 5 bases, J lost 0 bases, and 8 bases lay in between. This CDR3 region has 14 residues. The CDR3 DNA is TGTGCCAGCAGTACAGGGTACTCTGGAAACACCATATATTTT. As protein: CASSTGYSGNTIYF.

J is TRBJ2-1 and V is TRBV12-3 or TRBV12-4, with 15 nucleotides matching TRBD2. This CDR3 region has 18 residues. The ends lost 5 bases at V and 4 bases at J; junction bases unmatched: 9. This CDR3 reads CASSPGTSGGPGYNEQFF. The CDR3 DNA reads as TGTGCCAGCAGTCCAGGGACTAGCGGGGGGCCGGGGTACAATGAGCAGTTCTTC.

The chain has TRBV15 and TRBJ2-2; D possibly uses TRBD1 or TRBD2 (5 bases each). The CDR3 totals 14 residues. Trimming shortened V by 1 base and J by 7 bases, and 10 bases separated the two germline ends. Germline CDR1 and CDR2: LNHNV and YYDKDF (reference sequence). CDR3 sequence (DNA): TGTGCCACCAGCAGAGTCAGGGCGGGCGGGGAGCTGTTTTTT. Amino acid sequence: CATSRVRAGGELFF.

DNA for the CDR3: TGCAGTGCTCCCCAGGGGGGATGGGACACAGATACGCAGTATTTT. Its protein product is CSAPQGGWDTDTQYF. This chain joins TRBV20-1 and TRBJ2-3, with D tentatively TRBD1 (7 bases). Germline V gene data show CDR1 as DFQATT and CDR2 as SNEGSKA (reference sequence). The germline V and J ends were trimmed by 5 bases and 2 bases, with 17 bases remaining between them. CDR3 size: 15 residues.